The clone carrying this T cell receptor beta chain was counted at least ten times. Its specificity is unknown. This CDR3 spans 12 amino acids. Germline V gives CDR1 SGHDN, CDR2 FVKESK. V shed 5 bases, J shed 16 bases, and the junction held 8 bases outside the gene matches. TCRdb re-called the RT-PCR reads with MiXCR, one entry per CDR3 protein. The sample includes 500,000 or so distinct CDR3 sequences, 15% to 20% of them seen just once. The sample belongs to a study of response to subunit inactivated influenza vaccine. Study-level findings and limits: Authors proposed each seasonal influenza vaccination draws in few new T cells.

The TCR comes from a man aged 50 to 69 who received an inactivated influenza vaccine. J is TRBJ2-1 and V is TRBV14; TRBD2 matches 10 bases. This specimen consisted of CD4+ T cells sorted from PBMCs, obtained about 23 months after vaccination. CDR3 amino acids: CASSFTGTSVFF. CDR3 in DNA: TGTGCCAGCAGCTTCACCGGGACTAGCGTTTTCTTC.